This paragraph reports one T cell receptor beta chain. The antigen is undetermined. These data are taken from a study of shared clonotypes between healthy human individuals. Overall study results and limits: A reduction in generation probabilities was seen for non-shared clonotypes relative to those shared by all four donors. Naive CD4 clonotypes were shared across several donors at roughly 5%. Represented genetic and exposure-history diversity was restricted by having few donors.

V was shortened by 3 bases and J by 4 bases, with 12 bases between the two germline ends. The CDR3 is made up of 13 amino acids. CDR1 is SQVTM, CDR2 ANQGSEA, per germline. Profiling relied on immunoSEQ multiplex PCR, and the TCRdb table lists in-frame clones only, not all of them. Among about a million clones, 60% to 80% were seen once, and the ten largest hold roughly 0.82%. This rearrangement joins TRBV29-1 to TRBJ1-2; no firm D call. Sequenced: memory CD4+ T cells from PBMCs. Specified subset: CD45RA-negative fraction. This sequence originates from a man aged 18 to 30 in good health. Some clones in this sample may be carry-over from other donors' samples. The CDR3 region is CSVERVVPYGYTF. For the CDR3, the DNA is TGCAGCGTTGAGAGGGTAGTGCCCTATGGCTACACCTTC.